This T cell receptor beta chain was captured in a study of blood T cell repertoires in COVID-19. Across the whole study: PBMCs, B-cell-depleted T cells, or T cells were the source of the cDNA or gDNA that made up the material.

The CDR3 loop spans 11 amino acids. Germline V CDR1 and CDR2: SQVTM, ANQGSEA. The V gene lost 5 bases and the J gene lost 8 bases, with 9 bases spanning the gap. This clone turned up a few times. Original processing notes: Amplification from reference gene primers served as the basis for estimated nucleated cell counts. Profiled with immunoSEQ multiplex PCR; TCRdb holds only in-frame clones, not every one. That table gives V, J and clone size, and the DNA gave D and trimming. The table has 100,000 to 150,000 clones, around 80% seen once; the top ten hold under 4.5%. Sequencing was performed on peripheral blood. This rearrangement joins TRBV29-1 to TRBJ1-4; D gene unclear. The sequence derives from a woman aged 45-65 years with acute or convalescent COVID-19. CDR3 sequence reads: CSVFEAEKLFF. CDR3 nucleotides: TGCAGCGTTTTTGAGGCCGAAAAACTGTTTTTT.